This T cell receptor (beta chain) appears in the sequencing data of a study of T cell repertoires in aging, cancer and after chemotherapy. Notes on the study in general: Rebound thymic output was suggested by rising median generation probability during chemotherapy in each cancer cohort. Age-matched healthy donors had significantly more diverse, less clonal blood TCR repertoires than untreated cancer patients. Healthy donors lost TCR diversity with age mainly through richness, cancer patients through richness and evenness.

The germline V gene has CDR1 MNHNS and CDR2 SASEGT. This CDR3 contains 13 residues. Multiplex touch-down PCR with TRB-A/B primers amplified rearranged V-D-J TRB sequences. One entry per CDR3 protein, called by TCRdb with MiXCR from the multiplex PCR reads. Of some 4,600 distinct CDR3 sequences in the sample, 20% to 30% were seen once. TCR beta rearrangements were amplified from peripheral blood genomic DNA. As for this clonotype: The antigen remains undetermined. Its ends do not fully match the called genes, so a read error is possible.

The gene calls are TRBV6-1 and TRBJ1-1; D may be TRBD1 (5 bases). Input material: blood. The sequence was obtained from a human donor with a blood cancer. The CDR3 reads CASSRGVGADAFF. Written as DNA, the CDR3 is TGTGCCAGCAGTCGGGGGGTTGGCGCTGATGCTTTCTTT.